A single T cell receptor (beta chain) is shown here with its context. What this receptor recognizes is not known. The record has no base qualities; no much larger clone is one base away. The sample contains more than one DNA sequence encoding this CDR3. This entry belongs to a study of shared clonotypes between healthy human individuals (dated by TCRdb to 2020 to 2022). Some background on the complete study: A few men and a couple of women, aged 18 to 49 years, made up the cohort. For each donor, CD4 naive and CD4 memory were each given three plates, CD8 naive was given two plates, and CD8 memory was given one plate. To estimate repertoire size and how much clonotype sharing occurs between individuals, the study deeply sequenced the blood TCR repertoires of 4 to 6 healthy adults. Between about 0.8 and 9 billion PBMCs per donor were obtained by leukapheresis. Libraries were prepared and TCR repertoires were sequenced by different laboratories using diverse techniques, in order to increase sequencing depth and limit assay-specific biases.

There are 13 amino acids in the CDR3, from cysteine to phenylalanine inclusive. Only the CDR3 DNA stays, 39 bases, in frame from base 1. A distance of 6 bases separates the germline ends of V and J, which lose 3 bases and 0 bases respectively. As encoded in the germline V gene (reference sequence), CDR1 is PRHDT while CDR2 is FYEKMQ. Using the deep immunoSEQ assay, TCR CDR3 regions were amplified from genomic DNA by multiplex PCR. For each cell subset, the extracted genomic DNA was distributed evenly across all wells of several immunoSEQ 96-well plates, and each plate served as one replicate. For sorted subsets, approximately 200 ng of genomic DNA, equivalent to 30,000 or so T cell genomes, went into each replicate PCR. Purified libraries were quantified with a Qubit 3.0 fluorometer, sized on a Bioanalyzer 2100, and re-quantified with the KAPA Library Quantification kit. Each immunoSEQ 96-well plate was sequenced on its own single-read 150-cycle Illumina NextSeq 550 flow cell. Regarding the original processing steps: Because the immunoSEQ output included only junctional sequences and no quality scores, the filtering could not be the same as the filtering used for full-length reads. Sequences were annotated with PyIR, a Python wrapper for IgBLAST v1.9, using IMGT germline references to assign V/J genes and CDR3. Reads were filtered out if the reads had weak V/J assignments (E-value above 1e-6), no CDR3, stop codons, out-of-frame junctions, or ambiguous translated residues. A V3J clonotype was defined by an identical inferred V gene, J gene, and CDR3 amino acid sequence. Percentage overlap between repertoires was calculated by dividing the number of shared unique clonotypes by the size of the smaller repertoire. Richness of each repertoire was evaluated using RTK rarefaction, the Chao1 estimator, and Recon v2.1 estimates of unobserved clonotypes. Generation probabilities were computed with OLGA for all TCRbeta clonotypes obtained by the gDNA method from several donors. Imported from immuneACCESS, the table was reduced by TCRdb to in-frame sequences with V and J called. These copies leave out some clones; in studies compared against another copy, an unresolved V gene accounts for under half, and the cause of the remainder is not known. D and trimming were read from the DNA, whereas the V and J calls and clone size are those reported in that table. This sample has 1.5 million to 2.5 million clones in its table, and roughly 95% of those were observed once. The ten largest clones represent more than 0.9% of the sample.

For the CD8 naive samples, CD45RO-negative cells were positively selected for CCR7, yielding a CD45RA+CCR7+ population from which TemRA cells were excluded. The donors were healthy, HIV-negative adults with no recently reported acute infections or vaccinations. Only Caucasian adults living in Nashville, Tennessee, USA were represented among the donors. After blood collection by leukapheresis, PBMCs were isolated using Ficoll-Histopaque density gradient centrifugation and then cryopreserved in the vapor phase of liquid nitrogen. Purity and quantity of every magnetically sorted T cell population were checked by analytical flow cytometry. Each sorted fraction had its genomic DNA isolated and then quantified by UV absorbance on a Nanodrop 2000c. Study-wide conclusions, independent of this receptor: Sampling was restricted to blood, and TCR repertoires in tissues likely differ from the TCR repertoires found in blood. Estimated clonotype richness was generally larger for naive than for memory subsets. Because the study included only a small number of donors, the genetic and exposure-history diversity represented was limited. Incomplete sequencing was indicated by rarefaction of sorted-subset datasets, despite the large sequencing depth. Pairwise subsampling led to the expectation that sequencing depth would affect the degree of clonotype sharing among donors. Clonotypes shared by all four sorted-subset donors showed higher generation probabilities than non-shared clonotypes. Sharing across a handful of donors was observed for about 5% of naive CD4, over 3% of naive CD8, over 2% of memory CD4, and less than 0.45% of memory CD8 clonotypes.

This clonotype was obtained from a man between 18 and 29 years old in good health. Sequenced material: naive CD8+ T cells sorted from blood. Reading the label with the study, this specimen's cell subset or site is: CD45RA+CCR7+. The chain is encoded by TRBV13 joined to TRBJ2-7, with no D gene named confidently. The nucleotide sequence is TGTGCCAGCAGCTTCGGAGACTCCTACGAGCAGTACTTC. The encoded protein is CASSFGDSYEQYF.